These 19 T cell receptor beta chains originate from one sample sequenced in a study of T cells after posttransplantation cyclophosphamide. Here immunoSEQ multiplex PCR was the method, and the copy in TCRdb shows in-frame clones only, minus some. There are about 50,000 clones in the sample; 85% to 95% occur only once, and 2.5% to 3% lies in the top ten. The sequenced material came from PBMCs. These receptors were taken from a woman under 40 in good health and a related stem cell transplant donor.

The rearrangement joins TRBV7-3 to TRBJ2-2; tentative D call: TRBD1 (5 bases). Trimming pared 5 bases from V and 6 bases from J, leaving 16 bases between. CDR3 length equals 15 residues. Germline CDR1 reads SGHTA; CDR2 reads FQGTGA. The CDR3 nucleotides are TGTGCCAGCAGCCAAAGAGACAGCACCGCCGGGGAGCTGTTTTTT. Protein product: CASSQRDSTAGELFF.

This clone was detected once. The V call is TRBV10-3, the J call TRBJ2-7; D not certain. The CDR3 loop spans 13 amino acids. CDR1 ENHRY and CDR2 SYGVKD come from the germline V gene. The V gene lost 6 bases and the J gene lost 3 bases, with 12 bases spanning the gap. The CDR3 reads CAISPAPSYEQYF. As DNA, the CDR3 is TGTGCCATCAGCCCCGCCCCCAGCTACGAGCAGTACTTC.

The CDR3 region has the DNA TGTGCCAGCAGCATGGGACAGACTGCTAGCACAGATACGCAGTATTTT. Its protein product is CASSMGQTASTDTQYF. J is TRBJ2-3 and V is TRBV5-4; 7 bases agree with TRBD1. Germline CDR1 and CDR2: SGHNT and YYREEE (reference sequence). J was trimmed by 0 bases and V by 4 bases; bases with no gene match: 8. The CDR3 is 16 amino acids.

CDR3 in amino acids: CASSETEMNTEAFF. In DNA, the CDR3 is TGCGCCAGCAGTGAGACAGAAATGAACACTGAAGCTTTCTTT. V usage is TRBV10-1 and J usage is TRBJ1-1; unclear D gene. Germline CDR1 is WNHNN and CDR2 is SYGVQD (reference sequence). V shed 2 bases and J shed 0 bases, with 7 bases lying between them. The CDR3 contains 14 residues.

The chain has TRBV27 and TRBJ2-7, with 9 nucleotides matching TRBD1. The CDR3 contains 15 residues. The V and J ends lost 5 bases and 6 bases, in that order; junction bases with no gene match: 11. The germline V gene encodes CDR1 MNHEY and CDR2 SMNVEV (reference sequence). For the CDR3, the DNA is TGTGCCAGCAGTGTTCTCCGGGACAGGGTTAGCGAGCAGTACTTC. Translating gives CASSVLRDRVSEQYF.

This clone was recorded only once. The chain couples TRBV7-2 to TRBJ1-5; D possibly corresponds to TRBD1 (5 bases). Germline CDR1 SGHTA, CDR2 FQGNSA. This CDR3 is built from 16 residues. V lost 5 bases and J 3 bases, leaving 17 bases between the germline ends. CDR3 protein: CASSAPGLESNQPQHF. CDR3 sequence (DNA): TGTGCCAGCAGCGCACCGGGACTTGAGTCCAATCAGCCCCAGCATTTT.

The chain combines TRBV9 with TRBJ2-6; D is unclear. V was trimmed by 4 bases and J by 0 bases, leaving 14 bases between them. The V gene's germline CDR1 is SGDLS and CDR2 YYNGEE. This CDR3 region has 17 residues. CDR3 DNA: TGTGCCAGCAGCCCCCTTGGAGTCCGCTCTGGGGCCAACGTCCTGACTTTC. Translation: CASSPLGVRSGANVLTF.

The chain couples TRBV7-9 to TRBJ2-7; TRBD2 agrees at 8 bases. The CDR3 contains 14 residues. CDR1 and CDR2 from the germline V gene are SEHNR and FQNEAQ (reference sequence). V gave up 3 bases and J gave up 6 bases; unmatched junction bases: 7. CDR3 protein: CASSFTGTRGEQYF. CDR3 nucleotide sequence: TGTGCCAGCAGCTTTACCGGGACTAGAGGCGAGCAGTACTTC.

The chain has TRBV11-2 and TRBJ1-3; the D gene is possibly TRBD1 (6 bases). The CDR3 length is 15 residues. Germline V lookup: CDR1 SGHAT, CDR2 FQNNGV. Trimming pared 9 bases from V and 0 bases from J, leaving 15 bases between. This CDR3 reads CASTSGVYSGNTIYF. CDR3 sequence (DNA): TGTGCCAGTACCTCAGGGGTCTACTCTGGAAACACCATATATTTT.

The CDR3 sequence: CSVARTGNNEQFF. The CDR3, as DNA: TGCAGCGTAGCACGGACAGGGAACAATGAGCAGTTCTTC. The chain joins TRBV29-1 to TRBJ2-1, with 8 bases identical to TRBD1. V was clipped by 6 bases and J by 5 bases; unmatched bases: 6. Looked up from germline, CDR1 is SQVTM and CDR2 is ANQGSEA. This CDR3 comprises 13 residues.

This chain uses TRBV7-2 with TRBJ1-2, with D unclear. This CDR3 region has 12 residues. Germline CDR1 SGHTA, CDR2 FQGNSA. Trimming shortened V by 4 bases and J by 4 bases, and 7 bases separated the two germline ends. CDR3 in amino acids: CASSSEGYGYTF. CDR3 nucleotides: TGTGCCAGCAGCTCTGAGGGCTATGGCTACACCTTC.

The rearrangement uses TRBV4-3 and TRBJ1-6; the D gene is possibly TRBD1 (5 bases). The germline V gene has CDR1 LGHNA and CDR2 YSLEER. Trimming stripped 1 base from V and 0 bases from J, with 10 bases between. The CDR3 runs 17 residues. In nucleotides, the CDR3 is TGCGCCAGCAGCCAAGGACAGCAGAGCTCCTATAATTCACCCCTCCACTTT. This encodes CASSQGQQSSYNSPLHF.

The V and J genes are TRBV11-2 and TRBJ2-1; the match to TRBD1 covers 8 bases. The CDR3 contains 15 residues. V trimming: 1 base; J trimming: 9 bases; junction bases outside the gene matches: 8. CDR1 and CDR2 from the germline V gene are SGHAT and FQNNGV. This CDR3 reads CASSLVQGARGEQFF. In DNA, the CDR3 is TGTGCCAGCAGCTTAGTGCAGGGGGCGCGAGGTGAGCAGTTCTTC.

The J gene is TRBJ2-7, the V gene TRBV2, with D maybe TRBD1 (6 bases). Germline loops: CDR1 SNHLY, CDR2 FYNNEI. The length of the CDR3 is 13 residues. V was pared by 4 bases and J by 4 bases, with 11 bases between. The DNA of the CDR3 is TGTGCCAGCAGTGGTCGGCAGGGGTACGAGCAGTACTTC. Its translation: CASSGRQGYEQYF. Full variable domain (missing parts from reference TRBV2 and TRBJ2-7): EPEVTQTPSHQVTQMGQEVILRCVPISNHLYFYWYRQILGQKVEFLVSFYNNEISEKSEIFDDQFSVERPDGSNFTLKIRSTKLEDSAMYFCASSGRQGYEQYFGPGTRLTVT.

For the CDR3, the DNA is TGTGCCAGCAGTTACGCGCCGACAGGGCGTGAAGCTTTCTTT. It translates to CASSYAPTGREAFF. The rearrangement joins TRBV6-5 to TRBJ1-1; 7 bases line up with TRBD1. V trimming: 2 bases; J trimming: 7 bases; junction bases outside the gene matches: 7. The CDR3 length is 14 residues. CDR1 MNHEY and CDR2 SVGAGI come from the germline V gene.

This chain joins TRBV5-8 and TRBJ2-7, with D unresolved. This CDR3 comprises 13 residues. Germline assignment: CDR1 SGHTS and CDR2 YDEGEE. Between the trimmed V and J ends, which lost 1 base and 0 bases, there was a span of 5 bases. The CDR3 is CASSLQDSYEQYF. The CDR3, as DNA: TGTGCCAGCAGCTTGCAGGACTCCTACGAGCAGTACTTC.

The chain combines TRBV25-1 with TRBJ1-5, with 7 bases aligning to TRBD1. Germline V gives CDR1 MGHDK, CDR2 SYGVNS. CDR3 length: 13 residues. V shed 3 bases and J 11 bases; nucleotides not matched to a gene: 7. The CDR3 DNA sequence: TGTGCCAGCAGTGAGGGGAGCAGGGGGACCCAGCATTTT. It codes for CASSEGSRGTQHF. Variable domain in full (rest from reference TRBV25-1 and TRBJ1-5): EADIYQTPRYLVIGTGKKITLECSQTMGHDKMYWYQQDPGMELHLIHYSYGVNSTEKGDLSSESTVSRIRTEHFPLTLESARPSHTSQYLCASSEGSRGTQHFGDGTRLSIL.

The rearrangement links TRBV10-2 to TRBJ2-5; 8 positions match TRBD2. V dropped 6 bases and J dropped 2; count of bases not matched to a gene: 2. The CDR3 covers 13 residues. Germline loops: CDR1 WSHSY, CDR2 SAAADI. The CDR3, as DNA: TGCGCCAGCAGCCCTAGCGGGCAAGAGACCCAGTACTTC. It translates to CASSPSGQETQYF.

The rearrangement uses TRBV5-1 and TRBJ1-2; D not certain. This CDR3 spans 14 amino acids. Germline lookup yields CDR1 SGHRS and CDR2 YFSETQ. Between the trimmed V and J ends, which lost 1 base and 6 bases, there was a span of 13 bases. The DNA of the CDR3 is TGCGCCAGCAGCTTGAGTGCTACAGCCAATGGCTACACCTTC. Amino acids: CASSLSATANGYTF.